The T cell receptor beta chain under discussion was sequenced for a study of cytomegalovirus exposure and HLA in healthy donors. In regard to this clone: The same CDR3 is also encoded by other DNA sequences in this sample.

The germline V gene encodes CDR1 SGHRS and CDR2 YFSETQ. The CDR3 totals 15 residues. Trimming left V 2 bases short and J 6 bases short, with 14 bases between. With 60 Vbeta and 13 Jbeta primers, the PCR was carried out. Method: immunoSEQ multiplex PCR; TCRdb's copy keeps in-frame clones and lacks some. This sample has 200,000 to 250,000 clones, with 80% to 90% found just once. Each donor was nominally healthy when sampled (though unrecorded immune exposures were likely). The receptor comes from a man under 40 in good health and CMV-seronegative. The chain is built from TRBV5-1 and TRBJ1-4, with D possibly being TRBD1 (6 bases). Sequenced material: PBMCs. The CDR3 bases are TGCGCCAGCAGCTTTCTCGGGACACAGCATGAAAAACTGTTTTTT. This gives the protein CASSFLGTQHEKLFF. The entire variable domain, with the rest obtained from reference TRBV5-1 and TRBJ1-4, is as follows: KAGVTQTPRYLIKTRGQQVTLSCSPISGHRSVSWYQQTPGQGLQFLFEYFSETQRNKGNFPGRFSGRQFSNSRSEMNVSTLELGDSALYLCASSFLGTQHEKLFFGSGTQLSVL.